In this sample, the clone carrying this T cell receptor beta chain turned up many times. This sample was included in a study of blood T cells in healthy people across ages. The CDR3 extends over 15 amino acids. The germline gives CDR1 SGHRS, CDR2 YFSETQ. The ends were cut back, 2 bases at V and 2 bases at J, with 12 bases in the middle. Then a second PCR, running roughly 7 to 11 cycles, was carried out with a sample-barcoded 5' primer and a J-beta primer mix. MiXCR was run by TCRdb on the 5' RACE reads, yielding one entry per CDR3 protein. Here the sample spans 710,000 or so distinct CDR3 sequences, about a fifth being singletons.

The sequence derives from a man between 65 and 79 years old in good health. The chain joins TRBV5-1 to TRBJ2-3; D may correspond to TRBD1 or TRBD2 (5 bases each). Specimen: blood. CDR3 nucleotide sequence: TGCGCCAGCAGCTTAGGGACGGTCACCACAGATACGCAGTATTTT. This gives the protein CASSLGTVTTDTQYF. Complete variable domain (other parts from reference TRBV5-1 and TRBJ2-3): KAGVTQTPRYLIKTRGQQVTLSCSPISGHRSVSWYQQTPGQGLQFLFEYFSETQRNKGNFPGRFSGRQFSNSRSEMNVSTLELGDSALYLCASSLGTVTTDTQYFGPGTRLTVL.